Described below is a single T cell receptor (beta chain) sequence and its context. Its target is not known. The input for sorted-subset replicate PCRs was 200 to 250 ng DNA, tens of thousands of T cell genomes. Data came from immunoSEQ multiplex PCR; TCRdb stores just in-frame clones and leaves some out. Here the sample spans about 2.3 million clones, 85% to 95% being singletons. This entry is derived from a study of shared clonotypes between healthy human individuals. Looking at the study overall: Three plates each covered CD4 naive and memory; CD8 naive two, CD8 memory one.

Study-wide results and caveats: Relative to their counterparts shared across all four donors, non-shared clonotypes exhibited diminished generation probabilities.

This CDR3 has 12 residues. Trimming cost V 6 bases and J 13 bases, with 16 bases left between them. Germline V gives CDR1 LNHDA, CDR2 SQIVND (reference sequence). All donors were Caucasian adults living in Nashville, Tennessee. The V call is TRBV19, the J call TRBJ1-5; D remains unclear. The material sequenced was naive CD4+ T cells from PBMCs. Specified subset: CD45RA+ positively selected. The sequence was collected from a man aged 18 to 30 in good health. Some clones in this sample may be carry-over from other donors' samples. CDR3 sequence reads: CASSLGRNSQHF. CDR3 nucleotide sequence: TGTGCCAGTAGCCTCGGACGGAATTCACAGCATTTT. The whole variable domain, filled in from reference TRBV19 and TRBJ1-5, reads DGGITQSPKYLFRKEGQNVTLSCEQNLNHDAMYWYRQDPGQGLRLIYYSQIVNDFQKGDIAEGYSVSREKKESFPLTVTSAQKNPTAFYLCASSLGRNSQHFGDGTRLSIL.